The present T cell receptor beta chain was sequenced within a study of graft-versus-host responses after intestinal transplantation (dated by TCRdb to the early 2020s). Regarding the complete study: The transplants that recipients received were multivisceral, liver-intestinal, or isolated intestinal. Donor T cell macrochimerism was defined as a peak of at least 4% donor T cells among recipient peripheral blood mononuclear cells. To identify alloreactive clones, pre-transplant mixed lymphocyte reaction products were sequenced and compared with unstimulated pre-transplant donor and recipient T cells. Samples from three later patients were sequenced in-house on an Illumina MiSeq with MiXCR processing rather than by the commercial service. Of the 20 to 25 intestinal transplant recipients enrolled in the cohort, one of whom was a retransplant, a few patients without pretransplant specimens were excluded. Every recipient was given anti-thymocyte globulin induction, followed by roughly 3 years of maintenance tacrolimus and steroids. Bulk TCR-beta CDR3 sequencing was used to track graft-versus-host and host-versus-graft alloreactive T cell clones in the graft, circulation and bone marrow after intestinal transplantation.

What the study reported, not specific to this receptor: The conclusions were limited by the relatively low number and heterogeneity of the intestinal transplant patients. GvH clones were detected in recipient bone marrow, and some of these GvH clones were observed earlier in ileal mucosa or blood, consistent with an intestinal mucosal origin. Early after transplant, peak levels of circulating GvH clones were found to be associated with declines in HvG clones. Patients with donor T cell macrochimerism had high GvH to HvG T cell clonal ratios in their allografts.

The receptor library was made with the immunoSEQ multiplex PCR assay. For most patients, genomic DNA was isolated with the Qiagen DNeasy Blood and Tissue Kit and sent frozen to Adaptive Biotechnologies for TCR sequencing. For most patients, high-throughput TCR-beta CDR3 sequencing of genomic DNA was performed by Adaptive Biotechnologies. The authors' pipeline ran thus. TCR sequencing data were retrieved from Adaptive's ImmunoSEQ software for around 20 patients, whereas three other patients were processed with MiXCR and VDJtools. CD4 versus CD8 sorting errors were corrected by removing sequences found in both subsets at a frequency ratio below 5:1. CDR3 nucleotide sequences shared between donor and recipient were removed because the origin of such sequences could not be assigned. To count as alloreactive, a clone needed at least 2-fold expansion over unstimulated cells and a minimum CFSE-low frequency of 0.002% (template counts) or 0.001% (read counts). Clones were considered mappable if detected in sequenced pre-transplant spleen, lymph node, or MLR CFSE-low populations of the donor or recipient. The cumulative frequency of alloreactive clones was calculated as a percentage of all sequences, weighted by copy number. TCRdb stores this immuneACCESS table with in-frame sequences only. Part of the clones is absent; in the studies checked, under half of the shortfall reflects unresolved V genes, and no reason is known for the rest. Clone size and the V and J calls come from that table; the DNA yielded D and trimming. In this sample the table shows 100,000 or so clones, roughly nine tenths of which occur a single time. The leading ten clones occupy more than 0.15% of the sample.

For CDR1 and CDR2, the germline V gene lists SGHTS and YDEGEE. The CDR3 contains 13 residues, cysteine and phenylalanine counted. The only DNA kept is the CDR3, 39 bases in frame from the first base. Between the V and J ends, shortened by 0 bases and 0 bases respectively, the junction contains 4 bases. Sample time point, as interpreted from the label and publication: cells obtained before transplantation from donor or recipient. CD3+CD4+ and CD3+CD8+ populations were FACS-sorted from unstimulated pre-transplant donor and recipient cells taken from spleen or lymph nodes. For this clone: There is no known antigen for this receptor. Base-call qualities are not available, and no considerably larger clone is one nucleotide away.

The clonotype was recovered from a human donor who received an intestinal transplant. The chain joins TRBV5-8 to TRBJ2-7, with the D gene uncertain. Source: unstimulated CD4+ T cells sorted from spleen or lymph node cells, taken before intestinal transplant. The DNA sequence is given as TGTGCCAGCAGCTTGGCCCGCTCCTACGAGCAGTACTTC. Its amino acids are CASSLARSYEQYF.